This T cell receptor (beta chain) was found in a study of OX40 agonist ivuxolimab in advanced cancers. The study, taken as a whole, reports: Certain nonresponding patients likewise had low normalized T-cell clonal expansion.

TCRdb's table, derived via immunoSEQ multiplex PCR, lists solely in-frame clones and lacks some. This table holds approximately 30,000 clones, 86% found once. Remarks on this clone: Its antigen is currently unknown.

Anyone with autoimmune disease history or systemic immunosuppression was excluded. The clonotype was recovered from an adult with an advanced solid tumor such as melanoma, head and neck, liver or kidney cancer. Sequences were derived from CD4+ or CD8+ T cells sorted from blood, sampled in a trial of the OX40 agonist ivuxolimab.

In nucleotides, the CDR3 is TGCGCCAGCACCGGAGGGAGCAACTCCTACGAGCAGTACTTC. Its protein product is CASTGGSNSYEQYF. The chain is built from TRBV5-1 and TRBJ2-7; D may be TRBD2 (6 bases). This CDR3 contains 14 residues. CDR1 is SGHRS, CDR2 YFSETQ, per germline. The germline V and J ends were trimmed by 6 bases and 0 bases, with 13 bases remaining between them.